What follows are 26 T cell receptor beta chains derived from one specimen sequenced in a study of technical replicates of blood from a handful of donors. TCRdb keeps only in-frame clones here, not all; method: immunoSEQ multiplex PCR. This table holds approximately 80,000 clones, 89% found once. The sequencing sample was made of T cells isolated from PBMCs. The receptors shown here come from a human donor in good health.

The chain links TRBV10-3 to TRBJ2-1; perhaps TRBD2 as D (5 bases). V was shortened by 3 bases and J by 4 bases, with 13 bases between the two germline ends. The CDR3 sequence is 15 residues long. The germline CDR1 and CDR2 sequences are ENHRY and SYGVKD. The CDR3 here is CAISEGAEAYNEQFF. The CDR3 DNA reads TGTGCCATCAGTGAAGGAGCGGAGGCTTACAATGAGCAGTTCTTC.

The DNA of the CDR3 is TGTGCCAGCAGTGGGGACAGTGGTTCAAACACTGAAGCTTTCTTT. Translating gives CASSGDSGSNTEAFF. This sequence joins TRBV2 and TRBJ1-1; 7 positions agree with TRBD1. This CDR3 has 15 residues. After removal of 4 bases from V and 2 bases from J, the junction contained 7 bases not matched to a gene. CDR1 is SNHLY and CDR2 is FYNNEI in the germline V gene.

V is TRBV19 and J is TRBJ1-2, with 7 bases identical to TRBD1. J was trimmed by 6 bases and V by 3 bases; bases with no gene match: 1. CDR1 and CDR2 from the germline V gene are LNHDA and SQIVND (reference sequence). The CDR3 has 12 amino acids. The CDR3, as DNA: TGTGCCAGTAGTATCACAGGGGATGGCTACACCTTC. Translation: CASSITGDGYTF.

Only one count was recorded for this clone. This chain links TRBV30 with TRBJ1-6; 8 bases match TRBD1. The germline V gene encodes CDR1 GTSNPN and CDR2 SVGIG (reference sequence). J lost 5 bases, V lost 2 bases, and 8 bases had no gene match. The CDR3 has 16 amino acids. The CDR3 here is CAWSRGTGVNNSPLHF. The CDR3 nucleotides are TGTGCCTGGAGTCGGGGGACAGGCGTCAATAATTCACCCCTCCACTTT.

V gene TRBV29-1 combines with J gene TRBJ1-4; 10 nucleotides line up with TRBD1. Trimming removed 7 bases from V and 5 bases from J; junction bases left unmatched: 7. Germline V CDR1 and CDR2: SQVTM, ANQGSEA. The CDR3 totals 14 residues. The CDR3 loop is CSALGQGKNEKLFF. CDR3 coding DNA: TGCAGCGCTCTGGGACAGGGGAAAAATGAAAAACTGTTTTTT.

The rearrangement uses TRBV27 and TRBJ2-7; weak D call: TRBD2 (5 bases). The CDR3 covers 14 residues. CDR1 is MNHEY, CDR2 SMNVEV, per germline (reference sequence). The germline V and J ends were trimmed by 3 bases and 5 bases, with 14 bases remaining between them. CDR3 protein: CASSFSGKTHEQYF. CDR3 bases: TGTGCCAGCAGTTTTTCGGGGAAAACTCACGAGCAGTACTTC.

V usage is TRBV6-5 and J usage is TRBJ1-1; D unclear. Germline CDR1 is MNHEY and CDR2 is SVGAGI. Deletions cut 0 bases from V and 7 bases from J, with 6 bases between. The CDR3 length is 12 residues. CDR3 coding DNA: TGTGCCAGCAGTTACTCGACGGGTGAAGCTTTCTTT. Translation gives CASSYSTGEAFF.

This clone was seen only once. The chain carries TRBV2 and TRBJ2-1; 8 nucleotides match TRBD2. V shed 7 bases, J shed 2 bases, and the junction held 16 bases outside the gene matches. Looked up from germline, CDR1 is SNHLY and CDR2 is FYNNEI. The CDR3 has 18 amino acids. The chain's CDR3 is CASMTPSLAGPPYNEQFF. The CDR3 nucleotides read TGTGCCAGCATGACTCCAAGCTTAGCGGGACCCCCCTACAATGAGCAGTTCTTC.

The chain joins TRBV27 to TRBJ2-1; 14 bases match TRBD2. The CDR3 consists of 18 residues. Germline CDR1 and CDR2: MNHEY and SMNVEV (reference sequence). J lost 6 bases, V lost 3 bases, and 10 bases had no gene match. CDR3 sequence: CASSLPGTSGSTFNEQFF. The DNA for the CDR3 is TGTGCCAGCAGTTTGCCCGGGACTAGCGGGAGCACATTCAATGAGCAGTTCTTC.

V gene TRBV28 combines with J gene TRBJ1-1, with no clear D. Germline V gene data show CDR1 as MDHEN and CDR2 as SYDVKM. Trimming pared 3 bases from V and 1 base from J, leaving 9 bases between. The CDR3 sequence is 14 residues long. The CDR3 DNA reads TGTGCCAGCAGTTTTGATTTCGGGAACACTGAAGCTTTCTTT. Its protein is CASSFDFGNTEAFF.

The rearrangement links TRBV29-1 to TRBJ2-7; tentative D call: TRBD2 (6 bases). From germline, CDR1 is SQVTM and CDR2 ANQGSEA. V was trimmed by 4 bases and J by 3 bases, leaving 13 bases between them. This CDR3 is 13 amino acids long. The CDR3 DNA reads TGCAGCGTTGTTTTTGCGGGATTCTACGAGCAGTACTTC. Protein: CSVVFAGFYEQYF.

CDR3 residues: CASRQRSYNEQFF. In DNA form, the CDR3 reads TGTGCCAGTAGGCAGCGATCCTACAATGAGCAGTTCTTC. The chain combines TRBV19 with TRBJ2-1; D call uncertain. With 6 bases removed from V and 1 base from J, the gap between germline ends came to 7 bases. The CDR3 has 13 amino acids. The germline V gene has CDR1 LNHDA and CDR2 SQIVND (reference sequence).

The chain has TRBV18 and TRBJ2-5; the D gene is possibly TRBD1 (7 bases). CDR1 and CDR2 (germline): KGHSH, LQKENI. V lost 2 bases, J lost 2 bases, and 12 bases lay in between. This CDR3 has 15 residues. CDR3 residues: CASSPSRGRQETQYF. The CDR3 region has the DNA TGTGCCAGCTCACCAAGCAGGGGGAGGCAAGAGACCCAGTACTTC.

This clone is a singleton in its sample. The rearrangement joins TRBV30 to TRBJ1-2; 8 bases map to TRBD1. V was pared by 7 bases and J by 6 bases, with 10 bases of the junction left unmatched. This CDR3 is 13 amino acids long. Germline-derived CDR1 and CDR2 are GTSNPN and SVGIG (reference sequence). The CDR3 reads CASPEQGENGYTF. For the CDR3, the DNA is TGTGCCTCTCCCGAACAGGGGGAGAATGGCTACACCTTC.

CDR3 loop: CASSLAGTGGTEAFF. The CDR3 region has the DNA TGCGCCAGCAGCTTGGCCGGGACAGGGGGCACTGAAGCTTTCTTT. The chain has TRBV5-1 and TRBJ1-1; 11 bases are shared with TRBD1. With V trimmed by 0 bases and J by 4 bases, 2 bases remained unmatched. CDR1 SGHRS and CDR2 YFSETQ come from the germline V gene. The CDR3 totals 15 residues.

This chain uses TRBV4-1 with TRBJ2-2, with TRBD1 matching over 9 bases. V shed 3 bases and J 3 bases; nucleotides not matched to a gene: 5. The CDR3 runs 16 residues. Germline V lookup: CDR1 MGHRA, CDR2 YSYEKL. CDR3 residues: CASSQPGQGDTGELFF. The CDR3 coding sequence is TGCGCCAGCAGCCAGCCGGGACAGGGAGACACCGGGGAGCTGTTTTTT.

The V gene is TRBV19, the J gene TRBJ1-4; no reliable D call. Deletions cut 1 base from V and 4 bases from J, with 10 bases between. This CDR3 region has 15 residues. Germline loops: CDR1 LNHDA, CDR2 SQIVND (reference sequence). CDR3 in amino acids: CASSIGGRNNEKLFF. The CDR3 bases are TGTGCCAGTAGTATAGGAGGGAGGAATAATGAAAAACTGTTTTTT.

The chain couples TRBV11-2 to TRBJ2-7, with 7 bases aligning to TRBD1. Germline V CDR1 and CDR2: SGHAT, FQNNGV. The CDR3 extends over 15 amino acids. Germline trimming cut 1 base from V and 2 bases from J; bases unmatched to any gene: 5. The CDR3 is CASSLVGTETYEQYF. The CDR3 DNA reads TGTGCCAGCAGCTTAGTGGGGACAGAGACCTACGAGCAGTACTTC.

This chain uses TRBV10-3 with TRBJ1-5, with D tentatively TRBD1 (5 bases). Trimming removed 4 bases from V and 7 bases from J, with 11 bases in between. Germline CDR1 ENHRY, CDR2 SYGVKD. The length of the CDR3 is 13 residues. CDR3: CAISGWRGQPQHF. The CDR3 region has the DNA TGTGCCATCAGTGGCTGGAGGGGCCAGCCCCAGCATTTT.

CDR3 region: CASSRGDNYGYTF. The CDR3 nucleotides are TGTGCCAGCAGCCGGGGGGACAACTATGGCTACACCTTC. The V call is TRBV7-3, the J call TRBJ1-2, with D perhaps matching TRBD1 (5 bases). The germline V gene has CDR1 SGHTA and CDR2 FQGTGA. V lost 5 bases, J lost 2 bases, and 9 bases lay in between. The CDR3 is 13 residues long.

This chain joins TRBV15 and TRBJ1-1; weak D call: TRBD1 (5 bases). V lost 11 bases to trimming and J lost 1 base, with 14 bases between them. CDR1 LNHNV and CDR2 YYDKDF come from the germline V gene (reference sequence). This CDR3 contains 13 residues. CDR3 protein: CASARGENTEAFF. CDR3 DNA sequence: TGTGCCTCAGCAAGGGGTGAGAACACTGAAGCTTTCTTT.

The V call is TRBV19, the J call TRBJ2-3; 7 bases are shared with TRBD2. Germline assignment: CDR1 LNHDA and CDR2 SQIVND (reference sequence). The CDR3 extends over 15 amino acids. Trimming removed 6 bases from V and 2 bases from J; junction bases left unmatched: 8. The CDR3 DNA is TGTGCCAGTAGGAGAATAGCGGGCTACACAGATACGCAGTATTTT. It encodes CASRRIAGYTDTQYF.

The J gene is TRBJ1-1, the V gene TRBV14; the D is unclear. The germline V gene has CDR1 SGHDN and CDR2 FVKESK. The CDR3 totals 12 residues. Trimming pared 4 bases from V and 4 bases from J, leaving 7 bases between. CDR3 DNA: TGTGCCAGCAGCCGTGCTAGCACTGAAGCTTTCTTT. It encodes CASSRASTEAFF.

This chain uses TRBV6-4 with TRBJ1-3, with D unresolved. The V and J ends lost 7 bases and 0 bases respectively, with 19 bases between them. The CDR3 sequence is 17 residues long. Looked up from germline, CDR1 is MRHNA and CDR2 is SNTAGT. The CDR3 here is CASKAGTILNSGNTIYF. Here the CDR3 DNA reads TGTGCCAGCAAGGCGGGAACGATCCTTAACTCTGGAAACACCATATATTTT.

The V gene is TRBV19, the J gene TRBJ1-1; D gene unclear. V was cut by 7 bases and J by 8 bases, with 17 bases left in between. The CDR3 runs to 13 residues. CDR1 and CDR2 (germline): LNHDA, SQIVND (reference sequence). This chain's CDR3 is CASTTLLAGEAFF. The CDR3 DNA sequence: TGTGCCAGTACCACCCTCCTGGCGGGGGAAGCTTTCTTT.

The rearrangement uses TRBV7-9 and TRBJ2-7; D call uncertain. V lost 1 base to trimming and J lost 7 bases, with 11 bases between them. The CDR3 extends over 13 amino acids. CDR1 is SEHNR and CDR2 is FQNEAQ in the germline V gene (reference sequence). In DNA, the CDR3 is TGTGCCAGCAGCTTAGGTGGAGCTTTTGAGCAGTACTTC. Amino acids: CASSLGGAFEQYF. Filled out from reference TRBV7-9 and TRBJ2-7, the complete variable domain reads DTGVSQNPRHKITKRGQNVTFRCDPISEHNRLYWYRQTLGQGPEFLTYFQNEAQLEKSRLLSDRFSAERPKGSFSTLEIQRTEQGDSAMYLCASSLGGAFEQYFGPGTRLTVT.